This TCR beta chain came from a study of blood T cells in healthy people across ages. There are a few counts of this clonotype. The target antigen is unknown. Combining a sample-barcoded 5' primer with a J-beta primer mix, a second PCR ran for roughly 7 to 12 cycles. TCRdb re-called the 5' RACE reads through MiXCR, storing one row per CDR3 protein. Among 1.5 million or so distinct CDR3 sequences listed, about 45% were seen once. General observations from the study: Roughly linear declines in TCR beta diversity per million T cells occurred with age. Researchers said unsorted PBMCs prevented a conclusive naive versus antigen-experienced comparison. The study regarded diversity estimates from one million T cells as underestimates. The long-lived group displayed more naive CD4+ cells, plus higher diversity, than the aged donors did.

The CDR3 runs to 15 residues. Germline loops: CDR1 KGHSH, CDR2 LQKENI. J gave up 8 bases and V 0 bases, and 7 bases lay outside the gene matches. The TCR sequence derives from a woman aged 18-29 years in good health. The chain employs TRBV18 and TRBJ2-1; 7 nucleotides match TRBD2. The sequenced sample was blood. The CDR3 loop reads CASSPPASGRDEQFF. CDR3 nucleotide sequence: TGTGCCAGCTCACCACCGGCTAGCGGACGTGATGAGCAGTTCTTC.